This T cell receptor (beta chain) was sequenced for a study of metastatic and nonmetastatic thyroid tumors. Germline assignment: CDR1 MGHRA and CDR2 YSYEKL. CDR3 length: 13 residues. Trimming pared 3 bases from V and 8 bases from J, leaving 13 bases between. There were no patients who had received any treatment before thyroid surgery. This clone was counted at least ten times. TCRdb re-processed the PCR reads through MiXCR. This table holds tens of thousands of clones, approximately 20% found once. The source is a male donor with papillary thyroid cancer or a benign thyroid nodule (not recorded which). Some clones in this sample may be carry-over from other donors' samples. The specimen sequenced was blood. The chain combines TRBV4-1 with TRBJ1-2, with D hard to call. CDR3 in DNA: TGCGCCAGCAGCCATAGCGCACAAGGGGGCTACACCTTC. This translates into CASSHSAQGGYTF.